The subject of this entry is one T cell receptor beta chain. Its antigen has not been determined. Base quality data are lacking; no much larger clone is found one base away. The sample belongs to a study of blood T cell repertoires in COVID-19 (dated by TCRdb to about 2020). About the investigation overall: Samples covering the acute and convalescent phases of COVID-19 were provided by collaborators in the United States, Italy and Spain. The prospective study material was composed of cDNA or gDNA derived from T cells, B-cell-depleted T cells, or PBMCs. Deeply sampled blood TCRbeta repertoires from subjects exposed to, actively infected with, or recovered from COVID-19 were included in the dataset. A freely available public database, intended as a resource for researchers studying the immune response to SARS-CoV-2, is where the repertoires were released. The samples were drawn from two sources: the first 160 participants of the ongoing ImmuneRACE study, and fewer than 1,500 subjects contributed by 6 global collaborators. The sample metadata nearly always contained a de-identified subject ID, COVID-19 status, age in years and sex. HLA class I and class II types, where available, came from metadata supplied by the sample provider rather than from assay-based typing.

The paper as a whole reports these results and caveats: The amount of clinical and demographic metadata varied by source and participant and was provided uncurated.

The collaborating institutions used their own protocols to collect whole blood in K2EDTA tubes. For TCRbeta analysis, collaborator samples were shipped as frozen whole blood, as isolated PBMCs, or as DNA extracted from either sample type. From the cysteine through the phenylalanine, the CDR3 covers 14 amino acids. Here the CDR3 DNA is all that survives: 42 bases in frame from base 1. As encoded in the germline V gene, CDR1 is LGHNA while CDR2 is YNFKEQ. The V end gives up 4 bases and the J end 3 bases, leaving 2 bases in the junction not matched to a gene. TCRbeta CDR3 regions were amplified from genomic DNA using the immunoSEQ Assay, a bias-controlled multiplex PCR. From the authors' description of their analysis: The number of nucleated cells in each sample was estimated from the amplification of reference gene primers within the assay. To quantify the absolute abundance of each unique TCRbeta CDR3 rearrangement, sequence reads were collapsed and filtered. For each sample, productive Simpson clonality was calculated as the square root of Simpson's diversity index over productive rearrangements. Not all clones reach the TCRdb copy of this immuneACCESS table, which keeps in-frame sequences only. Checked studies attribute under half of the gap to unresolved V genes and leave the rest unexplained. That table furnishes V, J and clone size, whereas the DNA furnished D and trimming. For this sample there are fewer than 200,000 clones; around 85% appear just once. The ten largest clonotypes hold about a fifth of the sample.

The source of this sequence is a man between 65 and 85 years old with active or convalescent COVID-19. Material: peripheral blood. The sequence is built from TRBV4-2 and TRBJ1-3; 8 bases in the junction line up with TRBD1. CDR3 loop: CASSLQGDGNTIYF. The nucleotide sequence reads TGTGCCAGCAGCCTACAGGGGGATGGAAACACCATATATTTT.